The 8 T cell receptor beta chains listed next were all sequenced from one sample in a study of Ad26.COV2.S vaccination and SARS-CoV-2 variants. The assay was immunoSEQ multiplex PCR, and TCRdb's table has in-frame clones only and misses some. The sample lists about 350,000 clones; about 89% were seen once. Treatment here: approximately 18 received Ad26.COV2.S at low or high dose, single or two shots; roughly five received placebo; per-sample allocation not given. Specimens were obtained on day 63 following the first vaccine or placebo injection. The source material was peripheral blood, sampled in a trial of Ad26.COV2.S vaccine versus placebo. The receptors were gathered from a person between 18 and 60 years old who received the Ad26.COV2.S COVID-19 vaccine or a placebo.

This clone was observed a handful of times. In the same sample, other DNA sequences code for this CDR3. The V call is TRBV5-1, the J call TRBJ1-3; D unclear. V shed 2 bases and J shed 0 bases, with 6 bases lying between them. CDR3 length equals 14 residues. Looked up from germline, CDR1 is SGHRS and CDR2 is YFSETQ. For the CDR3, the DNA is TGCGCCAGCAGCTTCGGGGACTCTGGAAACACCATATATTTT. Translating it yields CASSFGDSGNTIYF.

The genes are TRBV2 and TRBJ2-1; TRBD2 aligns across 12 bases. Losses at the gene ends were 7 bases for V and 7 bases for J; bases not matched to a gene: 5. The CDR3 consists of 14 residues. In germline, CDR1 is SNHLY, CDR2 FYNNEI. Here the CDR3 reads CASTRLAGANEQFF. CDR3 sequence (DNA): TGTGCCAGCACCCGACTAGCGGGAGCTAATGAGCAGTTCTTC. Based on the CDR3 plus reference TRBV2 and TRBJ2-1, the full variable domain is EPEVTQTPSHQVTQMGQEVILRCVPISNHLYFYWYRQILGQKVEFLVSFYNNEISEKSEIFDDQFSVERPDGSNFTLKIRSTKLEDSAMYFCASTRLAGANEQFFGPGTRLTVL.

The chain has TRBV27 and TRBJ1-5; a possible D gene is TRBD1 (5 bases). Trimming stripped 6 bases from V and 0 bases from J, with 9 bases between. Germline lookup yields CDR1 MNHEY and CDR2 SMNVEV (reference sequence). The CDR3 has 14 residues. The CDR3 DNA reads TGTGCCAGCAGCAGGGATCCTAGCAATCAGCCCCAGCATTTT. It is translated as CASSRDPSNQPQHF.

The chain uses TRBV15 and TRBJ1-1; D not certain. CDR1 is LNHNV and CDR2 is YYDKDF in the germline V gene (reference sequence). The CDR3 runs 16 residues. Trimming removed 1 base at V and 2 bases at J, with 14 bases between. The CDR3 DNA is TGTGCCACCAGCAGAGGTCCCCAGAGATTCAACACTGAAGCTTTCTTT. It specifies CATSRGPQRFNTEAFF.

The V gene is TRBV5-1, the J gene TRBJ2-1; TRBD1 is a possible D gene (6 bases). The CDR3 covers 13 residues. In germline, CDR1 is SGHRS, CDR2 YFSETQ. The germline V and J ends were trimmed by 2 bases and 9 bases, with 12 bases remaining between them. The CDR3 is CASSFNREGEQFF. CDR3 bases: TGCGCCAGCAGCTTTAACAGGGAAGGTGAGCAGTTCTTC.

CDR3 sequence: CASSFSGIGRNQPQHF. CDR3 coding DNA: TGTGCCAGCAGTTTTTCAGGTATCGGACGCAATCAGCCCCAGCATTTT. V gene TRBV27 combines with J gene TRBJ1-5, with D hard to call. The CDR3 consists of 16 residues. Germline-derived CDR1 and CDR2 are MNHEY and SMNVEV (reference sequence). Trimming took off 3 bases at V and 2 bases at J, with 14 bases between the two ends.

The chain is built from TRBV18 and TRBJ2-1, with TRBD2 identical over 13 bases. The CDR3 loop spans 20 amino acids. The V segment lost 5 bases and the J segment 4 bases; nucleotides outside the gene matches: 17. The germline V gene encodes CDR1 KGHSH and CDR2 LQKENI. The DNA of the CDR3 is TGTGCCAGCTCATGGCTCAGGACTAGCGGGAGTGAAAATCAGTACAATGAGCAGTTCTTC. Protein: CASSWLRTSGSENQYNEQFF.

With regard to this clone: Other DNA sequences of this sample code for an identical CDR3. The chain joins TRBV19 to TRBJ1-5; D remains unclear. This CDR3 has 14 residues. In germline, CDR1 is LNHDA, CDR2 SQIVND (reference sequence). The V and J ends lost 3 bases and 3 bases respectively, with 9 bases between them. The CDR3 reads CASSIGGDNQPQHF. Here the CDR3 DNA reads TGTGCCAGTAGTATTGGTGGGGACAATCAGCCCCAGCATTTT.